This TCR beta chain came from a study of shared clonotypes between healthy human individuals. Findings and limits, study-wide: Relative to memory subsets, naive subsets generally showed larger estimated richness.

It was at deep level that the assay was run. Method: immunoSEQ multiplex PCR; TCRdb's copy keeps in-frame clones and lacks some. The sample consists of around 2.5 million clones, approximately 93% of them appearing once. Comment on this clone: What it binds is unknown.

A split of CD4+ cells into CD45RA+ naive and CD45RA-negative memory subsets was performed. The receptor's source is a man aged 18 to 35 in good health. Some clones in this sample may be carry-over from other donors' samples. Input material: naive CD4+ T cells from PBMCs. Subset specified: CD45RA+ positively selected.

CDR3 nucleotides: TGTGCCAGCAGCAAAAGAGGGGATGCGACAGATACGCAGTATTTT. This gives the protein CASSKRGDATDTQYF. V gene TRBV7-3 combines with J gene TRBJ2-3; the D call may be TRBD1 or TRBD2 (5 bases each). This CDR3 contains 15 residues. With 5 bases removed from V and 3 bases from J, the gap between germline ends came to 15 bases. Germline CDR1 SGHTA, CDR2 FQGTGA.